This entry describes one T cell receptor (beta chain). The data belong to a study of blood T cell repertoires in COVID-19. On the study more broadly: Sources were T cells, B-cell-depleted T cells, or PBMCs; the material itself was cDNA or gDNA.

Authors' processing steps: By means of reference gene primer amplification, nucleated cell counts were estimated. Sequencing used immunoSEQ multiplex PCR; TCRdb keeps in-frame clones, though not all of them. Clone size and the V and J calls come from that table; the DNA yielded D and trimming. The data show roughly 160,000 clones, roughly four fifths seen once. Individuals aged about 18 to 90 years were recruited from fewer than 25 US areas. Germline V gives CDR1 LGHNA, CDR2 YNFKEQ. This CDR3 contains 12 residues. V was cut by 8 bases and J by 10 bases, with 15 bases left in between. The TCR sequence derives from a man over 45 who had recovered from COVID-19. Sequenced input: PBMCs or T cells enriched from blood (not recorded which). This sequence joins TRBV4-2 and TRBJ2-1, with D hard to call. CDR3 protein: CASGVGLMEQFF. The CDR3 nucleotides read TGTGCCAGCGGAGTGGGTTTGATGGAGCAGTTCTTC.